A single sample gave rise to the 17 T cell receptor beta chains below, sequenced in a study of T-cell reconstitution after alpha-beta-depleted transplantation in children. Library preparation (for TCRbeta) was performed with unique molecular identifiers. TCRdb reprocessed the PCR reads via MiXCR and lists one record per CDR3 protein. The profile shows about half a million distinct CDR3 sequences, about 12% of them singletons. This specimen was PBMCs from the stem cell graft donor, taken from the stem cell graft. The receptors shown here come from a human donor who donated a stem cell graft to a child with combined immunodeficiency.

This clonotype has a count of ten or more. J is TRBJ1-2 and V is TRBV20-1; D is possibly TRBD1 (6 bases). With 6 bases removed from V and 4 bases from J, the gap between germline ends came to 15 bases. This CDR3 comprises 13 residues. Germline V CDR1 and CDR2: DFQATT, SNEGSKA (reference sequence). This CDR3 is CSAAPGTIYGYTF. Written as DNA, the CDR3 is TGCAGTGCAGCTCCCGGGACAATCTATGGCTACACCTTC.

This clonotype was seen a handful of times. The chain uses TRBV28 and TRBJ1-2; D is uncertain. This CDR3 has 12 residues. Deletions cut 5 bases from V and 8 bases from J, with 12 bases between. The V gene's germline CDR1 is MDHEN and CDR2 SYDVKM. The CDR3 nucleotides are TGTGCCAGCAGTCCGCGGGCGCGGGGCTACACCTTC. It encodes CASSPRARGYTF.

This clonotype was detected ten times or more. For the CDR3, the DNA is TGCGCCAGCAGCTTAAATACAGGGCCCCAAGAGACCCAGTACTTC. Translated, it gives CASSLNTGPQETQYF. The rearrangement uses TRBV5-1 and TRBJ2-5; D is possibly TRBD1 (6 bases). Germline CDR1 is SGHRS and CDR2 is YFSETQ. The germline V and J ends were trimmed by 2 bases and 1 base, with 12 bases remaining between them. There are 15 residues in the CDR3. The full variable domain, rest sourced from reference TRBV5-1 and TRBJ2-5, is KAGVTQTPRYLIKTRGQQVTLSCSPISGHRSVSWYQQTPGQGLQFLFEYFSETQRNKGNFPGRFSGRQFSNSRSEMNVSTLELGDSALYLCASSLNTGPQETQYFGPGTRLLVL.

V usage is TRBV6-4 and J usage is TRBJ2-1; 13 nucleotides agree with TRBD2. Germline assignment: CDR1 MRHNA and CDR2 SNTAGT. This CDR3 has 16 residues. J gave up 9 bases and V 2 bases, and 7 bases lay outside the gene matches. The CDR3 loop reads CASSDGLAGEWGEQFF. The DNA for the CDR3 is TGTGCCAGCAGTGACGGACTAGCGGGAGAATGGGGTGAGCAGTTCTTC.

This clonotype appeared a few times. The chain employs TRBV12-3 or TRBV12-4 and TRBJ2-2; maybe TRBD2 (6 bases). The CDR3 runs to 15 residues. V lost 5 bases, J lost 0 bases, and 10 bases lay in between. The CDR3 DNA sequence: TGTGCCAGCAGTCCCGGACTAACGAACACCGGGGAGCTGTTTTTT. Its protein product is CASSPGLTNTGELFF.

The chain uses TRBV29-1 and TRBJ1-1; 9 nucleotides match TRBD1. The J segment lost 4 bases and the V segment lost 7 bases, leaving 10 bases of the junction unmatched. The CDR3 length is 14 residues. From germline, CDR1 is SQVTM and CDR2 ANQGSEA. The CDR3 is CSDHPQGAGTEAFF. CDR3 sequence (DNA): TGCAGCGACCATCCACAGGGGGCAGGCACTGAAGCTTTCTTT.

This clonotype was counted once. Its ends do not fully match the called genes, so a read error is possible. The chain joins TRBV27 to TRBJ1-1; 7 bases agree with TRBD1. The V gene's germline CDR1 is MNHEY and CDR2 SMNVEV (reference sequence). The length of the CDR3 is 16 residues. CDR3 sequence (DNA): TGTGCCAGCAGTTTATTGGGACAGAGCCTGGGGACTGAAGCTCTCTTT. Protein product: CASSLLGQSLGTEALF.

This clonotype was detected a few times. V is TRBV20-1 and J is TRBJ2-7, with D possibly TRBD1 on 5 matching bases. Germline V gene sequence: CDR1 DFQATT, CDR2 SNEGSKA (reference sequence). The V and J ends lost 0 bases and 2 bases respectively, with 11 bases between them. This CDR3 spans 14 amino acids. CDR3 region: CSARDRAGPYEQYF. CDR3 bases: TGCAGTGCTAGAGATCGGGCAGGGCCCTACGAGCAGTACTTC.

A few counts support this clonotype. V gene TRBV19 combines with J gene TRBJ1-1; 7 nucleotides line up with TRBD1. The trim removed 4 bases at V and 5 bases at J, leaving 10 bases unmatched. There are 15 residues in the CDR3. Germline values: CDR1 LNHDA, CDR2 SQIVND (reference sequence). The CDR3 loop reads CASSTHRGQKTEAFF. CDR3 nucleotide sequence: TGTGCCAGTAGTACACACAGGGGACAGAAGACTGAAGCTTTCTTT.

The chain recombines TRBV6-1 with TRBJ2-7; D is ambiguous. The CDR3 consists of 14 residues. Per germline, CDR1 MNHNS and CDR2 SASEGT. V lost 0 bases and J 3 bases, leaving 9 bases between the germline ends. DNA of the CDR3: TGTGCCAGCAGTGAAGCAGGACGGCACTACGAGCAGTACTTC. This sequence encodes CASSEAGRHYEQYF.

This chain uses TRBV6-5 with TRBJ2-1, with D possibly TRBD2 on 5 matching bases. Per germline, CDR1 MNHEY and CDR2 SVGAGI. The CDR3 runs 14 residues. The ends were cut back, 4 bases at V and 9 bases at J, with 16 bases in the middle. CDR3 nucleotide sequence: TGTGCCAGCAGTTTAAATCGGGCCGCGGGTGAGCAGTTCTTC. Its protein is CASSLNRAAGEQFF.

V is TRBV4-2 and J is TRBJ1-1; D not resolved. V was pared by 1 base and J by 10 bases, with 19 bases between. The CDR3 covers 15 residues. Germline-derived CDR1 and CDR2 are LGHNA and YNFKEQ. For the CDR3, the DNA is TGTGCCAGCAGCCAAGCTGAGAGGGCCGGTGGTGGAGCTTTCTTT. Translation: CASSQAERAGGGAFF.

The chain is built from TRBV5-1 and TRBJ2-5; no reliable D call. Trimming cost V 3 bases and J 5 bases, with 23 bases left between them. Germline CDR1 SGHRS, CDR2 YFSETQ. This CDR3 region has 17 residues. The CDR3 DNA reads TGCGCCAGCAGCTACCGCCGCGAGGCTTTGAGTTCGGAGACCCAGTACTTC. Protein sequence: CASSYRREALSSETQYF.

This clonotype was seen many times. The chain uses TRBV9 and TRBJ1-5; D gene ambiguous. CDR1 is SGDLS, CDR2 YYNGEE, per germline. The length of the CDR3 is 12 residues. Trimming removed 3 bases at V and 9 bases at J, with 10 bases between. The chain's CDR3 is CASSGPLGPQHF. CDR3 bases: TGTGCCAGCAGCGGGCCCCTTGGGCCCCAGCATTTT. Supplemented by reference TRBV9 and TRBJ1-5, the full variable domain reads DSGVTQTPKHLITATGQRVTLRCSPRSGDLSVYWYQQSLDQGLQFLIQYYNGEERAKGNILERFSAQQFPDLHSELNLSSLELGDSALYFCASSGPLGPQHFGDGTRLSIL.

This clonotype was observed many times. The V gene is TRBV10-3, the J gene TRBJ2-3; TRBD2 matches at 11 bases. Per germline, CDR1 ENHRY and CDR2 SYGVKD. CDR3 length: 17 residues. Trimming took 2 bases from V and 6 from J; bases not matched to a gene: 10. CDR3 nucleotide sequence: TGTGCCATCAGTGAGCGAGGGAAAACTAGCGGGAGTGATACGCAGTATTTT. This encodes CAISERGKTSGSDTQYF.

The table lists this clonotype with a few counts. The chain is built from TRBV6-2 or TRBV6-3 and TRBJ2-2, with 12 positions matching TRBD2. CDR3 length equals 20 residues. The trim removed 5 bases at V and 3 bases at J, leaving 16 bases unmatched. Germline assignment: CDR1 MNHEY and CDR2 SVGEGT. This CDR3 reads CASSPPAGASGRADTGELFF. The CDR3 DNA reads TGTGCCAGCAGTCCCCCCGCCGGGGCTAGCGGGAGGGCCGACACCGGGGAGCTGTTTTTT.

There are a few counts of this clonotype. V is TRBV10-3 and J is TRBJ2-7, with 7 bases matching TRBD1. Germline lookup yields CDR1 ENHRY and CDR2 SYGVKD. After removal of 4 bases from V and 0 bases from J, the junction contained 6 bases not matched to a gene. The CDR3 runs to 15 residues. The CDR3 region is CAISGGTVDSYEQYF. The DNA for the CDR3 is TGTGCCATCAGTGGAGGGACAGTGGACTCCTACGAGCAGTACTTC.